This record looks at one T cell receptor beta chain sequence and its context. Its antigen is not identified. V lost 5 bases and J 0 bases, leaving 13 bases between the germline ends. This CDR3 region has 15 residues. Germline CDR1 is SEHNR and CDR2 is FQNEAQ (reference sequence). The assay was immunoSEQ multiplex PCR, and TCRdb's table has in-frame clones only and misses some. The table includes 100,000 to 150,000 clones, about 88% detected once. The data are from a study of T cell responses to AZD1222 COVID-19 vaccine. Study results and caveats: Across spike, vaccine-associated CD4 TCRs were found, dominant at 160-218 and 743-854. Spike-specific TCR breadth and depth went up after people got two AZD1222 doses. Nearly half of the spike-specific TCRs reportedly recognize variant regions that carry no mutations. White British people made up most donors, females outnumbered males, and clonal diversity was possibly underestimated.

The source material was peripheral blood, sampled on day 0 of AZD1222 vaccination. The J gene is TRBJ1-2, the V gene TRBV7-9; D is unresolved. The receptor was derived from an adult in good health. CDR3 DNA sequence: TGTGCCAGCAGCCTCACCGGGGTATCTAACTATGGCTACACCTTC. Translating it yields CASSLTGVSNYGYTF.